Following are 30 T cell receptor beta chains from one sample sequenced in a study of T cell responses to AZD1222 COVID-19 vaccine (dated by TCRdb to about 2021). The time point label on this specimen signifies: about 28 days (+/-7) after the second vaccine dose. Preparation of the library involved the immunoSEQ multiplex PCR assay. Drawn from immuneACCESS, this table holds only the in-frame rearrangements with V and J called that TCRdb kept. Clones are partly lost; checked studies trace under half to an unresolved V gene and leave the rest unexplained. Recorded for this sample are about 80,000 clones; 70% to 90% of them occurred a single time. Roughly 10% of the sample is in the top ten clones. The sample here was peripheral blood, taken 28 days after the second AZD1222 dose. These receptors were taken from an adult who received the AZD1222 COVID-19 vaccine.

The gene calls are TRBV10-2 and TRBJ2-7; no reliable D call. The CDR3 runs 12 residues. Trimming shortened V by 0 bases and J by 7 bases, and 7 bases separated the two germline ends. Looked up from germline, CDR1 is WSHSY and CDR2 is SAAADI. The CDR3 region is CASSESRHEQYF. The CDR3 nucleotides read TGCGCCAGCAGTGAGTCCCGTCATGAGCAGTACTTC.

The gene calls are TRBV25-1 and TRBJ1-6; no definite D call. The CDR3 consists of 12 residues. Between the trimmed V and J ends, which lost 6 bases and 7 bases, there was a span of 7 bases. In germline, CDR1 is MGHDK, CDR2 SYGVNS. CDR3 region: CASSRPNSPLHF. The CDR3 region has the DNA TGTGCCAGCAGCAGACCCAATTCACCCCTCCACTTT.

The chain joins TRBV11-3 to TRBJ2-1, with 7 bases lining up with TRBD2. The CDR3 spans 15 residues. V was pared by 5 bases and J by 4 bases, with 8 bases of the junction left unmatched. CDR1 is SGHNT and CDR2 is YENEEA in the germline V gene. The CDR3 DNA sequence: TGTGCCAGCAGCACCCGACTAGCCGGGTACAATGAGCAGTTCTTC. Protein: CASSTRLAGYNEQFF.

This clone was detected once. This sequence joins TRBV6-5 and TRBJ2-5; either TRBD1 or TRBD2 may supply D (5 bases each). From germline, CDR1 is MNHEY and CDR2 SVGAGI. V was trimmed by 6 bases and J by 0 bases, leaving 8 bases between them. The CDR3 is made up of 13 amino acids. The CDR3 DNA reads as TGTGCCAGCAGCCGGGACCACCAAGAGACCCAGTACTTC. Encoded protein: CASSRDHQETQYF.

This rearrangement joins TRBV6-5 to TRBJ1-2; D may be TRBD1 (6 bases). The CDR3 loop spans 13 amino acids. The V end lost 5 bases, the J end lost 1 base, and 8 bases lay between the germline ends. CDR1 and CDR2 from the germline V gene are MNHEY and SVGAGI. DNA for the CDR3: TGTGCCAGCAGTCCGGACAGTAACTATGGCTACACCTTC. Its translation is CASSPDSNYGYTF.

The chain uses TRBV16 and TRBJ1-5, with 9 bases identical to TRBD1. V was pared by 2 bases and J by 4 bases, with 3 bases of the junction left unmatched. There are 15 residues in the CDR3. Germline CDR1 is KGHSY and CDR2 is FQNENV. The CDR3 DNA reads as TGTGCCAGCAGCCAAACCGGGACAGGGAATCAGCCCCAGCATTTT. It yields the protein CASSQTGTGNQPQHF.

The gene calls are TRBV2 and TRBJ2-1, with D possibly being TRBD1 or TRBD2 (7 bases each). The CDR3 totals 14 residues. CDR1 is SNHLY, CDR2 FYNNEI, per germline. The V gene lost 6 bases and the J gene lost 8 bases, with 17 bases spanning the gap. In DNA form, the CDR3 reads TGTGCCAGCAGGGGGAGGGGGCAGTGGGATGAGCAGTTCTTC. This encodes CASRGRGQWDEQFF.

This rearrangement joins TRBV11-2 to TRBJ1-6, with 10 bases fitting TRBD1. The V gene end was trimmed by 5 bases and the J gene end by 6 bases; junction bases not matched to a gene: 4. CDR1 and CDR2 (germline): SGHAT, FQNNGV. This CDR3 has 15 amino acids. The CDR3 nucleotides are TGTGCCAGCAGCGCGACAGGGGGCGGTAATTCACCCCTCCACTTT. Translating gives CASSATGGGNSPLHF.

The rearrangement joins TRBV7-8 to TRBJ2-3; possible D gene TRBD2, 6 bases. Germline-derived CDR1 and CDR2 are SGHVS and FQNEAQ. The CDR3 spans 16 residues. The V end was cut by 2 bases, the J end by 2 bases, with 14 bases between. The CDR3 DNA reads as TGTGCCAGCAGCTTAAGGGTTACGGGGGTCACAGATACGCAGTATTTT. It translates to CASSLRVTGVTDTQYF.

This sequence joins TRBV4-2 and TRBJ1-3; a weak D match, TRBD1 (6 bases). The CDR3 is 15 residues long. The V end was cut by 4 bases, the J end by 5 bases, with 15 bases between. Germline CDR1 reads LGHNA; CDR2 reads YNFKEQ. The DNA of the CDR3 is TGTGCCAGCAGCCCCTCCCGGACAGTGAGAAACACCATATATTTT. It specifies CASSPSRTVRNTIYF.

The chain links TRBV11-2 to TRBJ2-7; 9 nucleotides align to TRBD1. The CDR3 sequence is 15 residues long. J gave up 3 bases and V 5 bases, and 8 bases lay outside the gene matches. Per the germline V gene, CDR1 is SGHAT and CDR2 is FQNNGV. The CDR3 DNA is TGTGCCAGCAGCCCAATGGGACAGGGTTTCTACGAGCAGTACTTC. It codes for CASSPMGQGFYEQYF.

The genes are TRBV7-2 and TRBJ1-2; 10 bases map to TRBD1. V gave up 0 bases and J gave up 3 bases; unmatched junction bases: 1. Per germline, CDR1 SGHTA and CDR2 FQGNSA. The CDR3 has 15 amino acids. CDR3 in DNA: TGTGCCAGCAGCTTAGCGACAGGGGGCTACTATGGCTACACCTTC. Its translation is CASSLATGGYYGYTF.

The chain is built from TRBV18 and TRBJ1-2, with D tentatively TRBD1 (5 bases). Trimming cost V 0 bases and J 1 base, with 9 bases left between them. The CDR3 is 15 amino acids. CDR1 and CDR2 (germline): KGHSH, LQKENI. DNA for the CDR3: TGTGCCAGCTCACCACCGGGACGGCATAACTATGGCTACACCTTC. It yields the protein CASSPPGRHNYGYTF.

The CDR3 sequence is CASSYSWRIQETQYF. The CDR3 DNA reads as TGTGCCAGCAGTTACTCGTGGCGGATCCAAGAGACCCAGTACTTC. The rearrangement links TRBV6-5 to TRBJ2-5; no firm D call. V was trimmed by 0 bases and J by 1 base, leaving 9 bases between them. CDR1 MNHEY and CDR2 SVGAGI come from the germline V gene. The length of the CDR3 is 15 residues.

The CDR3 DNA reads TGTGCCAGCAGCCCTAGTGGGTACACCGGGGAGCTGTTTTTT. This translates into CASSPSGYTGELFF. V gene TRBV5-4 combines with J gene TRBJ2-2; no firm D call. V was shortened by 4 bases and J by 3 bases, with 10 bases between the two germline ends. The CDR3 runs 14 residues. Germline V gives CDR1 SGHNT, CDR2 YYREEE (reference sequence).

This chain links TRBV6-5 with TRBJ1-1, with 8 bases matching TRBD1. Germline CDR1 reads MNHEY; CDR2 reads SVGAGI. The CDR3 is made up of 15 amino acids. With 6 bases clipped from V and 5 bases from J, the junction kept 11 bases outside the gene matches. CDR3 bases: TGTGCCAGCAGCGAGCTGACAGGGGTGGGAACTGAAGCTTTCTTT. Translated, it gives CASSELTGVGTEAFF.

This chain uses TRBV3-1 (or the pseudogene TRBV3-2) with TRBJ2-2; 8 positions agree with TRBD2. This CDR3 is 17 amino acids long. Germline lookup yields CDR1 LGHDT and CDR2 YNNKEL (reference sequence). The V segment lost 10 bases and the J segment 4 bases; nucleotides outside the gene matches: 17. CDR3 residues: CATRRRGGSGGTGELFF. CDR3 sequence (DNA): TGTGCCACCCGCCGCCGGGGGGGCAGCGGGGGCACCGGGGAGCTGTTTTTT.

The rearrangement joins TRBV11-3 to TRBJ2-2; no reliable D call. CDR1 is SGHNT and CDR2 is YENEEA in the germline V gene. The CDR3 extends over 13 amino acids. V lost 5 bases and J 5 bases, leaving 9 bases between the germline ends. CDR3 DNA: TGTGCCAGCAGCCAATACAGAACCGGGGAGCTGTTTTTT. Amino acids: CASSQYRTGELFF. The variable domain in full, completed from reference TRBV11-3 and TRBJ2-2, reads EAGVVQSPRYKIIEKKQPVAFWCNPISGHNTLYWYLQNLGQGPELLIRYENEEAVDDSQLPKDRFSAERLKGVDSTLKIQPAELGDSAVYLCASSQYRTGELFFGEGSRLTVL.

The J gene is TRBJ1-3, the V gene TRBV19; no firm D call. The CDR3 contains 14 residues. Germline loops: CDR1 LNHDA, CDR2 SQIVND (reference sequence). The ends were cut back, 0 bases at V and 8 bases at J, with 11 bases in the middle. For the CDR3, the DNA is TGTGCCAGTAGTATAGATCACAGCGAGGACACCATATATTTT. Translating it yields CASSIDHSEDTIYF.

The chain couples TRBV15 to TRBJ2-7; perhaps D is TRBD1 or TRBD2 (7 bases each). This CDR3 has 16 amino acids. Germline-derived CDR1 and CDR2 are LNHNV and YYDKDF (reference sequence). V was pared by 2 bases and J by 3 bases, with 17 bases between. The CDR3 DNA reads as TGTGCCACCAGCAGAACCCGACAGGGAGGGGGCTACGAGCAGTACTTC. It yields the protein CATSRTRQGGGYEQYF.

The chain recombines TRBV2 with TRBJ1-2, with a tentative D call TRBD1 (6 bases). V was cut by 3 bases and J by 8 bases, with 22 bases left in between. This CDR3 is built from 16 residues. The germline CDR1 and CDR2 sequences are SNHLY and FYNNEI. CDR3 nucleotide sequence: TGTGCCAGCAGTGATTGGCAGGGGCTTATCTCTCGGGGCTACACCTTC. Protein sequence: CASSDWQGLISRGYTF.

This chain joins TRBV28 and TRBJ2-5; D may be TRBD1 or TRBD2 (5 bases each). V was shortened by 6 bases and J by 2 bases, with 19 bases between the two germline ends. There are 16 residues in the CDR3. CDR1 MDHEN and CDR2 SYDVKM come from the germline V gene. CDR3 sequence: CASSPTGGQEQETQYF. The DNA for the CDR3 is TGTGCCAGCAGCCCAACAGGAGGACAAGAACAAGAGACCCAGTACTTC.

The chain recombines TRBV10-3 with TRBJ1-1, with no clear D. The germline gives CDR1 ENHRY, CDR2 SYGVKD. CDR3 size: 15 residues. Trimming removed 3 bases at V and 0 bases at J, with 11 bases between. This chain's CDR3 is CAISDRVLVNTEAFF. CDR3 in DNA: TGTGCCATCAGTGACCGGGTTCTAGTGAACACTGAAGCTTTCTTT.

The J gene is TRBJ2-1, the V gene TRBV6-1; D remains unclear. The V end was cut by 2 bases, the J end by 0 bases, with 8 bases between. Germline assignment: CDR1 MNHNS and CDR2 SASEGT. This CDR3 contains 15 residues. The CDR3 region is CASSELSRSYNEQFF. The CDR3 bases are TGTGCCAGCAGTGAACTATCCCGCTCCTACAATGAGCAGTTCTTC.

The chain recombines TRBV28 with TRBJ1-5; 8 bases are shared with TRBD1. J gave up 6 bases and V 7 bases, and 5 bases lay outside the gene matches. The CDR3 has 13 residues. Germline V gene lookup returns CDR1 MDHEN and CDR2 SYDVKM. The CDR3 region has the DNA TGTGCCAGCACCACCAGGGGGCTTCAGCCCCAGCATTTT. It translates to CASTTRGLQPQHF.

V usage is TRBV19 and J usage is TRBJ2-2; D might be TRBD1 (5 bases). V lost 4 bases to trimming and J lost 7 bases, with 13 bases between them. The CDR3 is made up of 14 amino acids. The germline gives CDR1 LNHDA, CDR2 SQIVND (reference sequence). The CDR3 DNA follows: TGTGCCAGTAGTAAGGGGCCCCTCGTCGGGGAGCTGTTTTTT. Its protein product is CASSKGPLVGELFF. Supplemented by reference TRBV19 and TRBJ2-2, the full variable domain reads DGGITQSPKYLFRKEGQNVTLSCEQNLNHDAMYWYRQDPGQGLRLIYYSQIVNDFQKGDIAEGYSVSREKKESFPLTVTSAQKNPTAFYLCASSKGPLVGELFFGEGSRLTVL.

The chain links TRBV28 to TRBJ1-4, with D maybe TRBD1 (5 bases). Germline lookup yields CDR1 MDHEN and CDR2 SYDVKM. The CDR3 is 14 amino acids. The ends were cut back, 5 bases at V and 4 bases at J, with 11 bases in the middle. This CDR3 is CASSIQALNEKLFF. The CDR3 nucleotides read TGTGCCAGCAGTATACAGGCCCTTAATGAAAAACTGTTTTTT.

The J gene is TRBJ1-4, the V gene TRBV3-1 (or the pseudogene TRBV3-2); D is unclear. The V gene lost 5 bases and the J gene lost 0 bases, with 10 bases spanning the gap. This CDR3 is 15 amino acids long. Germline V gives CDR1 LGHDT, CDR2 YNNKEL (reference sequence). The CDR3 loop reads CASSANRATNEKLFF. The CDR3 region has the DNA TGTGCCAGCAGCGCAAACAGAGCAACTAATGAAAAACTGTTTTTT.

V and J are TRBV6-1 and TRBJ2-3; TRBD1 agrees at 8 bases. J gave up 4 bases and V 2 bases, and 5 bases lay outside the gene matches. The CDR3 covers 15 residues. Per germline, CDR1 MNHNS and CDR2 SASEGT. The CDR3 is CASSEQGAMADTQYF. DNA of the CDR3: TGTGCCAGCAGTGAACAGGGGGCGATGGCAGATACGCAGTATTTT.

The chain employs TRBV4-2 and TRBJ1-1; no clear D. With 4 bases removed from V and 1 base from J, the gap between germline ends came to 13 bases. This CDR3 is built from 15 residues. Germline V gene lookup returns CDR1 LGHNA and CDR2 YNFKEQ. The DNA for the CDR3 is TGTGCCAGCAGCCTACAAGACATTCCGAACACTGAAGCTTTCTTT. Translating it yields CASSLQDIPNTEAFF.